Listed below are T cell receptor beta chains from one sample, sequenced in a study of blood T cell repertoires in COVID-19. TCRdb's copy holds only in-frame clones and misses some; the assay was immunoSEQ multiplex PCR. In the table there are some 200,000 clones, 80% of which are singletons. Sequencing was carried out using peripheral blood. The receptors come from a human donor in a cohort sampled during active COVID-19. Each CDR3 is given with its conserved first and last residue. Fields, in order: J gene, D gene, CDR3 length, clone size, V gene, CDR3 protein, CDR3 DNA. A D gene is named only where the DNA matches it firmly. Clone size appears in some rows only: once, few, many, or a class for an expanded clone.

TRBJ2-1,TRBD2,14,-,TRBV25-1,CASSRLAGLREQFF,TGTGCCAGCAGTCGACTAGCGGGACTCCGCGAGCAGTTCTTC
TRBJ1-2,TRBD1,13,-,TRBV5-1,CASSLEGTDGYTF,TGCGCCAGCAGCTTGGAAGGGACAGATGGCTACACCTTC
TRBJ1-5,-,14,-,TRBV15,CATSLGQSNQPQHF,TGTGCCACCAGCCTAGGACAAAGCAATCAGCCCCAGCATTTT
TRBJ2-2,TRBD1,18,-,TRBV7-6,CASSYRSRDRPNTGELFF,TGTGCCAGCAGCTACCGATCAAGGGACAGACCTAACACCGGGGAGCTGTTTTTT
TRBJ1-2,-,14,-,TRBV5-6,CASISLGANYGYTF,TGTGCCAGCATCTCGCTTGGGGCAAACTATGGCTACACCTTC
TRBJ2-2,-,15,-,TRBV5-1,CASSSGAGATGELFF,TGCGCCAGCAGCTCGGGGGCGGGGGCGACCGGGGAGCTGTTTTTT
TRBJ2-7,-,13,-,TRBV29-1,CSVESRETYEQYF,TGCAGCGTTGAAAGTCGGGAGACCTACGAGCAGTACTTC
TRBJ2-1,-,13,-,TRBV7-8,CASSLATYNEQFF,TGTGCCAGCAGCTTAGCCACCTACAATGAGCAGTTCTTC
TRBJ1-6,-,15,-,TRBV6-1,CASSEVEPHNSPLHF,TGTGCCAGCAGTGAGGTAGAGCCCCATAATTCACCCCTCCACTTT
TRBJ2-1,TRBD2,15,-,TRBV28,CASRPTSGTYNEQFF,TGTGCCAGCAGGCCGACTAGCGGGACCTACAATGAGCAGTTCTTC
TRBJ1-2,TRBD1,16,-,TRBV7-9,CASSLGGKGTVYGYTF,TGTGCCAGCAGCTTAGGGGGAAAAGGGACAGTCTATGGCTACACCTTC
TRBJ1-2,TRBD1,15,few,TRBV7-9,CASSLAGDRVHGYTF,TGTGCCAGCAGCTTAGCGGGCGACAGGGTGCATGGCTACACCTTC
TRBJ1-1,TRBD1,14,-,TRBV3-1/TRBV3-2,CASSPGQGNTEAFF,TGTGCCAGCAGCCCAGGACAGGGGAACACTGAAGCTTTCTTT
TRBJ2-5,TRBD2,16,-,TRBV11-3,CASSLGGRGGRETQYF,TGTGCCAGCAGCTTAGGAGGGCGGGGGGGCCGAGAGACCCAGTACTTC
TRBJ1-1,-,13,once,TRBV9,CASSVPGGTEAFF,TGTGCCAGCAGCGTCCCGGGGGGCACTGAAGCTTTCTTT
TRBJ1-4,TRBD1,14,once,TRBV19,CASSFRDRDEKLFF,TGTGCCAGTAGTTTCCGGGACAGGGATGAAAAACTGTTTTTT
TRBJ2-3,-,12,-,TRBV7-2,CASRRGPDTQYF,TGTGCCAGCCGGAGGGGGCCAGATACGCAGTATTTT
TRBJ1-1,-,14,-,TRBV5-4,CASSLVSGGTEAFF,TGTGCCAGCAGCTTGGTTTCGGGGGGCACTGAAGCTTTCTTT
TRBJ2-7,TRBD1,15,-,TRBV7-2,CASSSPDRASYEQYF,TGTGCCAGCAGCTCCCCGGACAGGGCATCCTACGAGCAGTACTTC
TRBJ2-1,TRBD2,15,-,TRBV7-2,CASIPLLAGSDEQFF,TGTGCCAGCATCCCCCTTCTAGCGGGAAGCGATGAGCAGTTCTTC
TRBJ2-2,TRBD1,15,-,TRBV24-1,CATSDLGTATGELFF,TGTGCCACCAGTGATTTGGGGACAGCCACCGGGGAGCTGTTTTTT
TRBJ2-2,-,13,-,TRBV20-1,CSASPPSGGELFF,TGCAGTGCTAGTCCCCCGTCCGGTGGGGAGCTGTTTTTT
TRBJ1-1,TRBD1,13,few,TRBV7-2,CASGIGGTVEAFF,TGTGCCAGCGGAATAGGTGGGACAGTTGAAGCTTTCTTT
TRBJ2-7,TRBD2,16,-,TRBV4-2,CASSHPLAGGSYEQYF,TGTGCCAGCAGTCACCCTCTAGCGGGAGGGTCCTACGAGCAGTACTTC
TRBJ1-6,-,14,-,TRBV7-6,CASSLDWGESPLHF,TGTGCCAGCAGCTTAGATTGGGGGGAGTCACCCCTCCACTTT
TRBJ1-1,TRBD1,14,few,TRBV28,CASSSYRGSTEAFF,TGTGCCAGCAGTTCGTACAGGGGGTCCACTGAAGCTTTCTTT
TRBJ2-1,-,16,-,TRBV2,CASRLELVMQTREQFF,TGTGCCAGCAGGCTCGAACTAGTTATGCAGACGAGGGAGCAGTTCTTC
TRBJ2-2,-,18,-,TRBV4-3,CASSPGPGLAAGTGELFF,TGCGCCAGCAGCCCAGGACCAGGATTAGCGGCGGGCACCGGGGAGCTGTTTTTT